This T cell receptor beta chain stems from a study of T cells of healthy individuals. TCRdb processed the 5' RACE reads anew with MiXCR; each CDR3 protein has one entry. Seen here are about 53,000 distinct CDR3 sequences, 14% to 15% observed once, and the top ten hold about 16%. Looked up from germline, CDR1 is PRHDT and CDR2 is FYEKMQ (reference sequence). V was cut by 4 bases and J by 0 bases, with 11 bases left in between. The CDR3 runs 15 residues. The chain links TRBV13 to TRBJ2-3; D might be TRBD1 (6 bases). This receptor was identified in a human donor in good health. The CDR3 nucleotides read TGTGCCAGCAGCTCCAGGACAGCTAGCACAGATACGCAGTATTTT. This translates into CASSSRTASTDTQYF.